Below, one TCR beta chain is given with its context. Trimming cost V 5 bases and J 4 bases, with 12 bases left between them. The CDR3 extends over 15 amino acids. Per germline, CDR1 MNHEY and CDR2 SMNVEV (reference sequence). This specimen belongs to a study of blood T cell repertoires in COVID-19. On the study more broadly: From T cells, B-cell-depleted T cells, or PBMCs came the material, which was cDNA or gDNA.

Here immunoSEQ multiplex PCR was the method, and the copy in TCRdb shows in-frame clones only, minus some. The table has around 67,000 clones, over 70% seen once. The sequencing sample was made of peripheral blood. The TCR originated in a man aged 45-65 years with active COVID-19. The V gene is TRBV27, the J gene TRBJ2-6, with D possibly TRBD2 on 5 matching bases. CDR3 in DNA: TGTGCCAGCAGTCGAGGAGGTTCCGGGGCCAACGTCCTGACTTTC. Amino acids: CASSRGGSGANVLTF.